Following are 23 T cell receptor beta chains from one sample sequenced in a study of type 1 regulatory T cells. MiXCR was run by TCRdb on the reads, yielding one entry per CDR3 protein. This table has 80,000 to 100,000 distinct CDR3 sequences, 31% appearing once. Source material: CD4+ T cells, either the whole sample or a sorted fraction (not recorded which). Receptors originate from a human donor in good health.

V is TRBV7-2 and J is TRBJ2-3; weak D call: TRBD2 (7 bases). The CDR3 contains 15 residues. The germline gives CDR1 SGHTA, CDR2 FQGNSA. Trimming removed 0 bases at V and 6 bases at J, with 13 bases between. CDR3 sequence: CASSLAPRGADTQYF. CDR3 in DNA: TGTGCCAGCAGCTTAGCCCCCCGGGGGGCGGATACGCAGTATTTT.

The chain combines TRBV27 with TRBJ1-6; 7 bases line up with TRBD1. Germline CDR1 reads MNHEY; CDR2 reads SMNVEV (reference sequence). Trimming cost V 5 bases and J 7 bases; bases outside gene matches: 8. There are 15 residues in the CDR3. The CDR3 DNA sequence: TGTGCCAGCAGTACGCTCGGGACAGCAAATTCACCCCTCCACTTT. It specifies CASSTLGTANSPLHF.

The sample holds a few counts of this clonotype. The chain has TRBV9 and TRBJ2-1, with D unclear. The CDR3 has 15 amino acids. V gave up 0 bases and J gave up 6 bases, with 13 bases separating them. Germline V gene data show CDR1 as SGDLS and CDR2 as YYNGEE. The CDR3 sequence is CASSVAVRNLNEQFF. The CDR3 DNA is TGTGCCAGCAGCGTAGCTGTTAGGAATCTCAATGAGCAGTTCTTC. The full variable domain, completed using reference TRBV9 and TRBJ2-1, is DSGVTQTPKHLITATGQRVTLRCSPRSGDLSVYWYQQSLDQGLQFLIQYYNGEERAKGNILERFSAQQFPDLHSELNLSSLELGDSALYFCASSVAVRNLNEQFFGPGTRLTVL.

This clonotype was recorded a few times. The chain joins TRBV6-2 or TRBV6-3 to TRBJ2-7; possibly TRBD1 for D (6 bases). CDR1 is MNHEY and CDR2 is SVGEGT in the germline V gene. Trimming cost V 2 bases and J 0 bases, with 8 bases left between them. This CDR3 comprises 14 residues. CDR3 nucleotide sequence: TGTGCCAGCAGTTACCGGGACAACTCCTACGAGCAGTACTTC. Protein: CASSYRDNSYEQYF.

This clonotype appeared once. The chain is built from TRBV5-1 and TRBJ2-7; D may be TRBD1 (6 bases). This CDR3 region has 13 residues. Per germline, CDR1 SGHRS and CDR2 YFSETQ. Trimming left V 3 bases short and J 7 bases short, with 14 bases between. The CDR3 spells CASSSNRAREQYF. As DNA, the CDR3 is TGCGCCAGCAGCTCGAACAGGGCTCGGGAGCAGTACTTC.

CDR3 DNA sequence: TGTGCCAGCGGACCCCAGGGCTACGAGCAGTACTTC. Protein: CASGPQGYEQYF. This chain links TRBV28 with TRBJ2-7, with D possibly TRBD1 on 5 matching bases. Trimming left V 8 bases short and J 3 bases short, with 11 bases between. CDR3 size: 12 residues. CDR1 and CDR2 (germline): MDHEN, SYDVKM.

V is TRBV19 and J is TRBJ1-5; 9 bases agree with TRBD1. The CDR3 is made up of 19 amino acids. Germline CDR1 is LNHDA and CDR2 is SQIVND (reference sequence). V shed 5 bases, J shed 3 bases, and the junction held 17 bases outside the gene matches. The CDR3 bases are TGTGCCAGTAGTCCTCCCGGGACAGGGCTGTTCGAGCACAATCAGCCCCAGCATTTT. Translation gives CASSPPGTGLFEHNQPQHF.

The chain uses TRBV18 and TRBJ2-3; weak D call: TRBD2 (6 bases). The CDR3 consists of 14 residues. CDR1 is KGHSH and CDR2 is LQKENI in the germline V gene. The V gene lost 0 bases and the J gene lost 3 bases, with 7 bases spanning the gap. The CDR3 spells CASSPPTRTDTQYF. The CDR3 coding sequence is TGTGCCAGCTCACCACCGACTAGGACAGATACGCAGTATTTT. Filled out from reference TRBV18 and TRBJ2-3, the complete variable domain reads NAGVMQNPRHLVRRRGQEARLRCSPMKGHSHVYWYRQLPEEGLKFMVYLQKENIIDESGMPKERFSAEFPKEGPSILRIQQVVRGDSAAYFCASSPPTRTDTQYFGPGTRLTVL.

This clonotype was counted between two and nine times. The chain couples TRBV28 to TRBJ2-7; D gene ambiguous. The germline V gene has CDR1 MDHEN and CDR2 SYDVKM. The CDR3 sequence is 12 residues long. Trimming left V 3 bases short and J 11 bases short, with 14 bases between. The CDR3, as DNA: TGTGCCAGCAGTTTGAATTTCGGCACGGAGTACTTC. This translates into CASSLNFGTEYF.

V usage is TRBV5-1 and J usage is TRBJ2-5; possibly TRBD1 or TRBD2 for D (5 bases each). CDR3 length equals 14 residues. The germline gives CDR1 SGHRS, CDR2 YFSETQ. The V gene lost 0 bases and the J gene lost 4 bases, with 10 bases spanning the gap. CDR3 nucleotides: TGCGCCAGCAGCTTGGATACTGGGGGAGAGACCCAGTACTTC. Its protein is CASSLDTGGETQYF.

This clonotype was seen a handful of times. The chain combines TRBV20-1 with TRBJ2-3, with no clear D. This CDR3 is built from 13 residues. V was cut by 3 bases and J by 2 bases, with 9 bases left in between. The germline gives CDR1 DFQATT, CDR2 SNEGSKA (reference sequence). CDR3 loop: CSARFGYTDTQYF. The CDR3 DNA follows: TGCAGTGCTAGGTTCGGATACACAGATACGCAGTATTTT.

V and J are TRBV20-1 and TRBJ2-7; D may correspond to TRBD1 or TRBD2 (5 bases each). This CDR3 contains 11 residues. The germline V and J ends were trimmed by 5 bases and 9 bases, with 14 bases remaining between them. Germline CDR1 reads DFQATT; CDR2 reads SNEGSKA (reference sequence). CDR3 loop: CSAGGLSVQYF. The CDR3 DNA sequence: TGCAGTGCTGGGGGTCTGTCGGTGCAGTACTTC.

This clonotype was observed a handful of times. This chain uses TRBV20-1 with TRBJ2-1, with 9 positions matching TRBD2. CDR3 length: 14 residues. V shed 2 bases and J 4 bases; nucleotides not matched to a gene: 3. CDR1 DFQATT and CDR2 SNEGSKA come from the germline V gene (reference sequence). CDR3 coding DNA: TGCAGTGCTAGAAGTCTAGCGGGATACAATGAGCAGTTCTTC. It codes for CSARSLAGYNEQFF.

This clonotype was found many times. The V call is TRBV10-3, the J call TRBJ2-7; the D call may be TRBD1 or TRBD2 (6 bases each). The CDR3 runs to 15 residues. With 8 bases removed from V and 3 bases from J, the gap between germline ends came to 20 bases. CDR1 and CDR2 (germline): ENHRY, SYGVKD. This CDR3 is CAISRGVGADYEQYF. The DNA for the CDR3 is TGTGCCATCTCCCGCGGGGTGGGGGCTGACTACGAGCAGTACTTC.

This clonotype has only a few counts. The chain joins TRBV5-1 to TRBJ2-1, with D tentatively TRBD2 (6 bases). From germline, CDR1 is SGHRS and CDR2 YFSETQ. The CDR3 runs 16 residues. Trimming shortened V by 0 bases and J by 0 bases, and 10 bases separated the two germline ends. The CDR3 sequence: CASSLEGGSSYNEQFF. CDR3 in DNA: TGCGCCAGCAGCTTGGAGGGAGGCAGCTCCTACAATGAGCAGTTCTTC.

The CDR3 DNA follows: TGTGCCAGTAGTATCGGCCGGGGGAAGGTAGCGGGGATGAGCTCCTACAATGAGCAGTTCTTC. Its translation: CASSIGRGKVAGMSSYNEQFF. This chain joins TRBV19 and TRBJ2-1; 8 nucleotides line up with TRBD2. Germline CDR1 reads LNHDA; CDR2 reads SQIVND (reference sequence). CDR3 length: 21 amino acids. Unmatched junction bases numbered 19, after V lost 3 bases and J lost 0 bases. Looking up the rest from reference TRBV19 and TRBJ2-1 gives the full variable domain: DGGITQSPKYLFRKEGQNVTLSCEQNLNHDAMYWYRQDPGQGLRLIYYSQIVNDFQKGDIAEGYSVSREKKESFPLTVTSAQKNPTAFYLCASSIGRGKVAGMSSYNEQFFGPGTRLTVL.

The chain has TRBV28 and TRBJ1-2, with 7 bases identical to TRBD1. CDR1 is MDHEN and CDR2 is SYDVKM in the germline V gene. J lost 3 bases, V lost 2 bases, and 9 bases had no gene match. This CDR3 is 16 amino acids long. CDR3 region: CASSLIGRQGDYGYTF. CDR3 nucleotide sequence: TGTGCCAGCAGTTTAATTGGGCGGCAGGGGGACTATGGCTACACCTTC.

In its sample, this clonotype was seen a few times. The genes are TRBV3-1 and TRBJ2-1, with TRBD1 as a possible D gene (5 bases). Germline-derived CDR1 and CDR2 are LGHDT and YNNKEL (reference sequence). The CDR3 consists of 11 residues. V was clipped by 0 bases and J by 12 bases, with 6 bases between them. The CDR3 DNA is TGTGCCAGCAGCCAAGAAACAGGGCAGTTCTTC. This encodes CASSQETGQFF.

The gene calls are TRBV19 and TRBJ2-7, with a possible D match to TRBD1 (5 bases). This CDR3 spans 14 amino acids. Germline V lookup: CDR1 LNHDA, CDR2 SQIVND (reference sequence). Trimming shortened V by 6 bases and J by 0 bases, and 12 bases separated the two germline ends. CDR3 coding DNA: TGTGCCAGTAGCGACAGTGCTAACTCCTACGAGCAGTACTTC. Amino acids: CASSDSANSYEQYF.

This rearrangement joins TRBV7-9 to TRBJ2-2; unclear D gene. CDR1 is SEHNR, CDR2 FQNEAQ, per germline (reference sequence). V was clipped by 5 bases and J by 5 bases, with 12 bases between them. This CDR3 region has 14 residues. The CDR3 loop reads CASSIRRPTGELFF. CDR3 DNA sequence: TGTGCCAGCAGCATTAGGCGACCGACCGGGGAGCTGTTTTTT.

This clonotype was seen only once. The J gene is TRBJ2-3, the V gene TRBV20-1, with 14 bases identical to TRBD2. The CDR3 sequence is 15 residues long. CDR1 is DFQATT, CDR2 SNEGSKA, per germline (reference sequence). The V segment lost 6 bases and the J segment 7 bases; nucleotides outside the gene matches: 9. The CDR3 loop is CSAKPGLAGDNTQYF. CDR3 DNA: TGCAGTGCGAAACCGGGACTAGCGGGAGATAATACGCAGTATTTT.

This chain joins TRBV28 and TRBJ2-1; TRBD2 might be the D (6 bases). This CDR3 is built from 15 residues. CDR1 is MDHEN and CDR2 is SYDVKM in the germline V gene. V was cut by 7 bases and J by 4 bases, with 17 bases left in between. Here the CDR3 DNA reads TGTGCCAGCACAACTCCCGGGACTGGGTACAATGAGCAGTTCTTC. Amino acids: CASTTPGTGYNEQFF.

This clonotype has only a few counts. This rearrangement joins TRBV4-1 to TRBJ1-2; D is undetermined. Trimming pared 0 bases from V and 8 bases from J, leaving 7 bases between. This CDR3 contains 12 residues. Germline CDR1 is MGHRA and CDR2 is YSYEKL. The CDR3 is CASSQDRWGYTF. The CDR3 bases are TGCGCCAGCAGCCAAGACAGGTGGGGCTACACCTTC.